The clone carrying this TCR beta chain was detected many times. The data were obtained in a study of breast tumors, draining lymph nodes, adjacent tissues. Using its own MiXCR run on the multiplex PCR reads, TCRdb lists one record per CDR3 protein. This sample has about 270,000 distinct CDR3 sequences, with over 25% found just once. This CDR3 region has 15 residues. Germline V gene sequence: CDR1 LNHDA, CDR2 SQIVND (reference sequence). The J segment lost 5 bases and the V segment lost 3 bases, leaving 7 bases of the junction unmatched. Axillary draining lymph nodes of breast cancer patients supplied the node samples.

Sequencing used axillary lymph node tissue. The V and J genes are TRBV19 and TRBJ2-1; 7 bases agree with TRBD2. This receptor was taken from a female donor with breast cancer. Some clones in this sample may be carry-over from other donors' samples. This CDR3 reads CASSISGGINNEQFF. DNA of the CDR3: TGTGCCAGTAGTATCTCGGGAGGCATAAACAATGAGCAGTTCTTC.